This TCR beta chain was documented in a study of cytomegalovirus exposure and HLA in healthy donors. Study-wide background: Of several hundred genotyped donors, around 80% grouped in the Caucasian-associated ancestry cluster.

The junction had 6 bases not matched to a gene; V was cut back by 3 bases and J by 3 bases. Per germline, CDR1 SGHTA and CDR2 FQGTGA. This CDR3 is built from 16 residues. PCR was performed using 60 Vbeta and 13 Jbeta primers. The assay was immunoSEQ multiplex PCR, and TCRdb's table has in-frame clones only and misses some. The table records 72,000 or so clones, around 70% of them present only once. The clonotype comes from a human donor in good health. The chain links TRBV7-3 to TRBJ1-1; 11 bases align to TRBD1. Sequencing was done on a sample of PBMCs. CDR3 residues: CASSFKGTGGDTEAFF. The CDR3 DNA follows: TGTGCCAGCAGCTTTAAGGGGACAGGGGGTGACACTGAAGCTTTCTTT. The entire variable domain, with the rest obtained from reference TRBV7-3 and TRBJ1-1, is as follows: GAGVSQTPSNKVTEKGKYVELRCDPISGHTALYWYRQSLGQGPEFLIYFQGTGAADDSGLPNDRFFAVRPEGSVSTLKIQRTERGDSAVYLCASSFKGTGGDTEAFFGQGTRLTVV.